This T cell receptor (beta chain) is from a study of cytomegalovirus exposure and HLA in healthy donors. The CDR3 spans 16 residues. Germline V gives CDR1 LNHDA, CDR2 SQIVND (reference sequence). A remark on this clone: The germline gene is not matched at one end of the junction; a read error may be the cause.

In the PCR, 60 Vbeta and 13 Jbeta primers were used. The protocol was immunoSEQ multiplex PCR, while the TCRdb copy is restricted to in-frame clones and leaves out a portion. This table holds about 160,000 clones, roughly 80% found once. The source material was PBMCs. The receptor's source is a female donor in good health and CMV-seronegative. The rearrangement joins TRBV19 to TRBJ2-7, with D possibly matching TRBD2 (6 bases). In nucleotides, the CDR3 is TGTGCCAGTAGTACGGGAGTGGGATCGTACTCCTACGGGCAGTACTTC. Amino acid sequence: CASSTGVGSYSYGQYF.